This TCR beta chain was identified in a study of T cell clonality in common variable immunodeficiency. Whole-study findings and limits: Compared with controls, CVID subjects had fewer shared TCRbeta clones. Common variable immunodeficiency TCR beta sequences reportedly had fewer deletions and N-nucleotide insertions.

V dropped 6 bases and J dropped 6; count of bases not matched to a gene: 9. From germline, CDR1 is LNHDA and CDR2 SQIVND (reference sequence). The CDR3 is made up of 14 amino acids. The protocol was immunoSEQ multiplex PCR, while the TCRdb copy is restricted to in-frame clones and leaves out a portion. This sample has about 34,000 clones, each found more than once. Aged roughly 9 to 64 years, CVID subjects averaged about 40 years old. Replacement immunoglobulin had been given to every CVID subject for at least one year. Donors gave about 5 to 8 ml heparinized peripheral whole blood. In its sample, this clone was seen a few times. Its target is unknown. The read falls 3 residues short of the CDR3 end, and the missing part is taken from the germline J gene.

The sequencing input was peripheral blood mononuclear cells. This TCR was sampled from a human donor with common variable immunodeficiency. This chain connects TRBV19 to TRBJ2-7; 9 positions match TRBD2. CDR3 DNA (partial): TGTGCCAGTAGCATACTAGCGGGTGGAGGCGAG. This gives the protein CASSILAGGGE. The whole CDR3 reads CASSILAGGGEQYF.